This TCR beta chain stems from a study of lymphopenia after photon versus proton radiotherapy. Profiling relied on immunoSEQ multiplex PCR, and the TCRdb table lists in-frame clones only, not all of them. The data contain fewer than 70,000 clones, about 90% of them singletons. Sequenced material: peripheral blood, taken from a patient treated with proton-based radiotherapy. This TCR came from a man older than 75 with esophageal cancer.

The DNA for the CDR3 is TGTGCCAGCAGCTACAGCCTCGGACAGGGGACCATCCAGCCCCAGCATTTT. The encoded protein is CASSYSLGQGTIQPQHF. This rearrangement joins TRBV7-2 to TRBJ1-5; 9 positions agree with TRBD1. J was trimmed by 7 bases and V by 4 bases; bases with no gene match: 14. The CDR3 runs to 17 residues. Germline lookup yields CDR1 SGHTA and CDR2 FQGNSA. The full variable domain, with the rest looked up from reference TRBV7-2 and TRBJ1-5, is GAGVSQSPSNKVTEKGKDVELRCDPISGHTALYWYRQSLGQGLEFLIYFQGNSAPDKSGLPSDRFSAERTGGSVSTLTIQRTQQEDSAVYLCASSYSLGQGTIQPQHFGDGTRLSIL.